The next 19 T cell receptor beta chains were all read from a single sample in a study of OX40 agonist ivuxolimab in advanced cancers. Profiling relied on immunoSEQ multiplex PCR, and the TCRdb table lists in-frame clones only, not all of them. The sample carries tens of thousands of clones, over 75% recorded once. Sequencing was performed on CD4+ or CD8+ T cells sorted from blood, taken in a trial of the OX40 agonist ivuxolimab. These receptors were taken from an adult with an advanced solid tumor such as melanoma, head and neck, liver or kidney cancer.

In the case of this clone: Other DNA sequences in the same sample also yield this CDR3. V usage is TRBV6-5 and J usage is TRBJ1-1; no clear D gene. Per germline, CDR1 MNHEY and CDR2 SVGAGI. Trimming removed 0 bases at V and 3 bases at J, with 5 bases between. CDR3 length: 13 residues. CDR3 in DNA: TGTGCCAGCAGTTACTCCTCATACACTGAAGCTTTCTTT. Translating gives CASSYSSYTEAFF.

The chain carries TRBV7-3 and TRBJ2-1; D may be TRBD2 (5 bases). Germline CDR1 reads SGHTA; CDR2 reads FQGTGA. The CDR3 runs to 15 residues. Trimming removed 2 bases at V and 4 bases at J, with 12 bases between. The CDR3, as DNA: TGTGCCAGCAGCTTAGCGGGTAGTTTTTACAATGAGCAGTTCTTC. The encoded protein is CASSLAGSFYNEQFF.

The chain is built from TRBV5-1 and TRBJ2-7; maybe TRBD2 (5 bases). The V gene lost 1 base and the J gene lost 6 bases, with 8 bases spanning the gap. CDR1 and CDR2 (germline): SGHRS, YFSETQ. This CDR3 spans 12 amino acids. For the CDR3, the DNA is TGCGCCAGCAGCTTGACGGGGAGCGAGCAGTACTTC. This codes for CASSLTGSEQYF.

The CDR3 sequence is CASSSPQGREQYF. CDR3 bases: TGTGCCAGCAGTTCTCCACAGGGGCGCGAGCAGTACTTC. V gene TRBV27 combines with J gene TRBJ2-7; 7 nucleotides match TRBD1. J lost 6 bases, V lost 4 bases, and 6 bases had no gene match. CDR1 is MNHEY and CDR2 is SMNVEV in the germline V gene (reference sequence). CDR3 size: 13 residues.

The rearrangement links TRBV5-1 to TRBJ2-2; D may correspond to TRBD1 or TRBD2 (5 bases each). Germline lookup yields CDR1 SGHRS and CDR2 YFSETQ. The CDR3 spans 16 residues. Trimming left V 2 bases short and J 3 bases short, with 14 bases between. CDR3 sequence: CASSFWGSRDTGELFF. The CDR3, as DNA: TGCGCCAGCAGCTTCTGGGGGTCGAGGGACACCGGGGAGCTGTTTTTT.

CDR3 in amino acids: CASIKTGGEQETQYF. The CDR3 DNA is TGTGCCAGCATCAAAACAGGGGGAGAACAAGAGACCCAGTACTTC. The chain is built from TRBV7-6 and TRBJ2-5; TRBD1 matches 8 bases. Per the germline V gene, CDR1 is SGHVS and CDR2 is FNYEAQ. The CDR3 runs 15 residues. V shed 7 bases and J 2 bases; nucleotides not matched to a gene: 9.

For this clone: This CDR3 is also generated by other DNA sequences in the sample. The chain combines TRBV7-2 with TRBJ1-1; D remains ambiguous. V gave up 0 bases and J gave up 2 bases, with 7 bases separating them. The CDR3 loop spans 14 amino acids. Per the germline V gene, CDR1 is SGHTA and CDR2 is FQGNSA. The CDR3 region is CASSLAPANTEAFF. CDR3 coding DNA: TGTGCCAGCAGCTTAGCGCCAGCAAACACTGAAGCTTTCTTT.

The DNA for the CDR3 is TGTGCCAGCAGCTTAGCGCCCAGGGAACAGCCCCAGCATTTT. Its translation is CASSLAPREQPQHF. This chain links TRBV7-2 with TRBJ1-5, with a possible D match to TRBD1 (5 bases). The CDR3 length is 14 residues. V lost 0 bases and J 7 bases, leaving 10 bases between the germline ends. Germline V gene sequence: CDR1 SGHTA, CDR2 FQGNSA.

J is TRBJ1-5 and V is TRBV7-9; 8 nucleotides agree with TRBD1. V lost 6 bases to trimming and J lost 5 bases; unmatched junction nucleotides: 12. The germline gives CDR1 SEHNR, CDR2 FQNEAQ (reference sequence). The CDR3 runs 16 residues. The DNA of the CDR3 is TGTGCCAGCAGTCGTCAGGGGGCTCGGGGCGATCAGCCCCAGCATTTT. Translating it yields CASSRQGARGDQPQHF.

The rearrangement links TRBV7-2 to TRBJ2-7, with D perhaps matching TRBD1 (5 bases). The V gene lost 2 bases and the J gene lost 2 bases, with 7 bases spanning the gap. Germline V gene lookup returns CDR1 SGHTA and CDR2 FQGNSA. This CDR3 contains 13 residues. CDR3 sequence: CASSLPGTYEQYF. CDR3 DNA sequence: TGTGCCAGCAGCTTACCAGGGACCTACGAGCAGTACTTC.

The chain employs TRBV7-3 and TRBJ2-3, with 9 bases that match TRBD2. V lost 4 bases and J lost 0; bases outside the gene matches: 14. The CDR3 runs to 19 residues. CDR1 and CDR2 from the germline V gene are SGHTA and FQGTGA. The CDR3 loop reads CASSSRPLAGIPSTDTQYF. The CDR3 nucleotides read TGTGCCAGCAGCTCAAGGCCCCTAGCGGGGATCCCGAGCACAGATACGCAGTATTTT. Full variable domain (outside the CDR3, taken from reference TRBV7-3 and TRBJ2-3): GAGVSQTPSNKVTEKGKYVELRCDPISGHTALYWYRQSLGQGPEFLIYFQGTGAADDSGLPNDRFFAVRPEGSVSTLKIQRTERGDSAVYLCASSSRPLAGIPSTDTQYFGPGTRLTVL.

The chain recombines TRBV7-2 with TRBJ2-2; no firm D call. CDR3 length: 14 amino acids. CDR1 SGHTA and CDR2 FQGNSA come from the germline V gene. V lost 0 bases and J lost 5, with 7 bases in between. For the CDR3, the DNA is TGTGCCAGCAGCTTAGCTGGTGATACCGGGGAGCTGTTTTTT. This codes for CASSLAGDTGELFF.

The chain is built from TRBV25-1 and TRBJ1-1; 8 nucleotides agree with TRBD1. Germline loops: CDR1 MGHDK, CDR2 SYGVNS. The CDR3 has 13 amino acids. The J segment lost 1 base and the V segment lost 9 bases, leaving 4 bases of the junction unmatched. CDR3 DNA sequence: TGTGCCAGTACCGGACAGGGGAACACTGAAGCTTTCTTT. Amino acid sequence: CASTGQGNTEAFF.

The J gene is TRBJ1-4, the V gene TRBV7-9; D is possibly TRBD1 (5 bases). Germline CDR1 and CDR2: SEHNR and FQNEAQ (reference sequence). The CDR3 runs 18 residues. Between the trimmed V and J ends, which lost 4 bases and 0 bases, there was a span of 18 bases. The CDR3 spells CASSSGGGWAATNEKLFF. The CDR3 DNA follows: TGTGCCAGCAGCTCAGGTGGGGGATGGGCCGCAACTAATGAAAAACTGTTTTTT.

The rearrangement uses TRBV11-2 and TRBJ2-2; possible D gene TRBD1, 5 bases. Germline lookup yields CDR1 SGHAT and CDR2 FQNNGV. The CDR3 consists of 14 residues. V was pared by 6 bases and J by 0 bases, with 8 bases between. Here the CDR3 reads CASSGAANTGELFF. CDR3 coding DNA: TGTGCCAGCAGTGGGGCAGCGAACACCGGGGAGCTGTTTTTT.

The chain links TRBV6-1 to TRBJ1-6; tentatively, D is TRBD1 (5 bases). Per germline, CDR1 MNHNS and CDR2 SASEGT. The CDR3 runs 14 residues. Trimming took off 0 bases at V and 7 bases at J, with 7 bases between the two ends. The CDR3 nucleotides are TGTGCCAGCAGTGAAGCGGAGGGGAATTCACCCCTCCACTTT. Protein: CASSEAEGNSPLHF.

V is TRBV6-6 and J is TRBJ2-7; D gene uncertain. Germline V gives CDR1 MNHNY, CDR2 SVGAGI (reference sequence). The CDR3 length is 14 residues. The V gene lost 2 bases and the J gene lost 3 bases, with 11 bases spanning the gap. Here the CDR3 reads CASSYGGVFYEQYF. CDR3 sequence (DNA): TGTGCCAGCAGTTACGGTGGAGTCTTCTACGAGCAGTACTTC.

This clone was detected only a few times. V gene TRBV10-3 combines with J gene TRBJ1-3; D is undetermined. CDR3 length: 13 residues. V was clipped by 6 bases and J by 2 bases, with 8 bases between them. CDR1 and CDR2 from the germline V gene are ENHRY and SYGVKD. The CDR3 nucleotides are TGTGCCATCAGCATGGGCCCTGGAAACACCATATATTTT. Amino acids: CAISMGPGNTIYF.

The V gene is TRBV7-9, the J gene TRBJ1-5; 7 bases fit TRBD1. V dropped 2 bases and J dropped 3; count of bases not matched to a gene: 7. Germline values: CDR1 SEHNR, CDR2 FQNEAQ (reference sequence). The CDR3 is 16 amino acids. CDR3 in DNA: TGTGCCAGCAGCTTACGGGCAGGGGGATCCAATCAGCCCCAGCATTTT. Translation: CASSLRAGGSNQPQHF.